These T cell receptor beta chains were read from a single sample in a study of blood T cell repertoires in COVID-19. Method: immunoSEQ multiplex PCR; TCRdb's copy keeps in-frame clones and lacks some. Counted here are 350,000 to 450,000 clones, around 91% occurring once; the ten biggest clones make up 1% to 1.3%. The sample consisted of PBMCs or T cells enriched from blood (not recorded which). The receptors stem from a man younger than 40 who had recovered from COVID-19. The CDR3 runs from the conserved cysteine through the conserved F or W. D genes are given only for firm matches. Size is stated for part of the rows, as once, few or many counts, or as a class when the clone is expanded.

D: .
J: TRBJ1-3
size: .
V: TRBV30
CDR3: CAWSVQMAGNTIYF
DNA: TGTGCCTGGAGTGTACAGATGGCTGGAAACACCATATATTTT

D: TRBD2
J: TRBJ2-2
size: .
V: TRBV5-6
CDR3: CASSLRLAGVTGELFF
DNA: TGTGCCAGCAGCTTGAGACTAGCGGGAGTCACCGGGGAGCTGTTTTTT

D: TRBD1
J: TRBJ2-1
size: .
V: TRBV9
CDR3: CASSVETGVNEQFF
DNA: TGTGCCAGCAGCGTAGAAACAGGGGTCAATGAGCAGTTCTTC

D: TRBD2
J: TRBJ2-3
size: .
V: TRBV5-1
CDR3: CASGNGRGTDTQYF
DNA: TGCGCCAGCGGAAACGGGAGGGGCACAGATACGCAGTATTTT

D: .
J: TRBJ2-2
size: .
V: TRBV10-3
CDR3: CATPRVVALVTGELFF
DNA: TGTGCCACCCCTCGGGTTGTAGCGCTGGTCACCGGGGAGCTGTTTTTT

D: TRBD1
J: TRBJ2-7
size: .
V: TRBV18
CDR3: CASPRDRGNYEQYF
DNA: TGTGCCAGCCCACGAGACAGGGGGAACTACGAGCAGTACTTC

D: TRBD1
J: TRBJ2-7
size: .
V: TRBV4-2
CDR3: CASSLYRDRAYEQYF
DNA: TGTGCCAGCAGCCTCTACCGGGACAGGGCCTACGAGCAGTACTTC

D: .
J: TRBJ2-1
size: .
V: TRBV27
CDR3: CASSFPPRLEEQFF
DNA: TGTGCCAGCAGTTTCCCCCCAAGACTGGAGGAGCAGTTCTTC

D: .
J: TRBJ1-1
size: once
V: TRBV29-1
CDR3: CSVESSGTEAFF
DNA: TGCAGCGTTGAATCTTCGGGCACTGAAGCTTTCTTT

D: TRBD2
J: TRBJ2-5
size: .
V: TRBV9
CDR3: CASSASGSFETQYF
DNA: TGTGCCAGCAGCGCTAGCGGGAGCTTTGAGACCCAGTACTTC

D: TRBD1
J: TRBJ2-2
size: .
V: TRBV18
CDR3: CASSSGQGGWTGELFF
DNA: TGTGCCAGCTCATCAGGACAGGGCGGTTGGACCGGGGAGCTGTTTTTT

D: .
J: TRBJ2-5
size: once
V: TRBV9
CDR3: CASSVGGVVSETQYF
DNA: TGTGCCAGCAGCGTAGGCGGCGTCGTCTCCGAGACCCAGTACTTC

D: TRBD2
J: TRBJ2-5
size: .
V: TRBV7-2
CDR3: CASSLGVLAGEGQETQYF
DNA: TGTGCCAGCAGCTTAGGGGTACTAGCGGGGGAGGGGCAAGAGACCCAGTACTTC

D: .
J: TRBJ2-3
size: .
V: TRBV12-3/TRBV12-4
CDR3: CASSPFRRDTQYF
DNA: TGTGCCAGCAGCCCCTTTAGGAGGGATACGCAGTATTTT

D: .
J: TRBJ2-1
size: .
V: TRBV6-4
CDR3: CASSDQAGIYNEQFF
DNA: TGTGCCAGCAGTGACCAAGCGGGTATTTACAATGAGCAGTTCTTC

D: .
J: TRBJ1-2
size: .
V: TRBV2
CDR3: CASSDRGWGYTF
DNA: TGTGCCAGCAGTGACAGGGGATGGGGCTACACCTTC

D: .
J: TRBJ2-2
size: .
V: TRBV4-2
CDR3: CASSQVYRVTGELFF
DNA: TGTGCCAGCAGCCAAGTTTATCGGGTCACCGGGGAGCTGTTTTTT

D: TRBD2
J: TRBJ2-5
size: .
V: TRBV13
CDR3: CASDSSGSQETQYF
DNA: TGTGCCAGCGACTCTAGCGGGAGCCAAGAGACCCAGTACTTC

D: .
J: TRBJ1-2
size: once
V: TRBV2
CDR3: CASSSGGLSGYTF
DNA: TGTGCCAGCTCTAGTGGGGGGTTGAGTGGCTACACCTTC

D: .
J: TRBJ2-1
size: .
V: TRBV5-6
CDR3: CASSLRLVGDEQFF
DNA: TGTGCCAGCAGCTTGCGACTAGTGGGCGATGAGCAGTTCTTC

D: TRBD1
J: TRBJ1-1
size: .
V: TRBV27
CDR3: CASGDRGLTEAFF
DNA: TGTGCCAGCGGAGACAGGGGGCTCACTGAAGCTTTCTTT

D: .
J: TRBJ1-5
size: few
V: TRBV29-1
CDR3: CSVGTLEGQPQHF
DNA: TGCAGCGTCGGGACCCTGGAGGGTCAGCCCCAGCATTTT

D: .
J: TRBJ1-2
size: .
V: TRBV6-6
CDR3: CASTRQPGYGYTF
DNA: TGTGCCAGCACAAGACAGCCGGGCTATGGCTACACCTTC

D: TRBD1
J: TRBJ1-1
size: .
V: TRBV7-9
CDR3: CASSRGQVLTEAFF
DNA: TGTGCCAGCAGCCGCGGACAGGTCCTCACTGAAGCTTTCTTT

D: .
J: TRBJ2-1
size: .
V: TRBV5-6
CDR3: CASTRGSSYNEQFF
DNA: TGTGCCAGCACCAGGGGTTCGTCCTACAATGAGCAGTTCTTC

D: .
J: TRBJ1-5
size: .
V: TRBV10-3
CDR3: CAIDNGDNLGQPQHF
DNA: TGTGCCATAGACAATGGGGACAACCTTGGGCAGCCCCAGCATTTT

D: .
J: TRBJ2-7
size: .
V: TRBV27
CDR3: CASSLRPIGGTSYEQYF
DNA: TGTGCCAGCAGTTTACGCCCAATTGGCGGGACCTCCTACGAGCAGTACTTC

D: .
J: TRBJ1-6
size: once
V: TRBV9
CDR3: CASTKGWNSPLHF
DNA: TGTGCCAGCACTAAGGGGTGGAATTCACCCCTCCACTTT

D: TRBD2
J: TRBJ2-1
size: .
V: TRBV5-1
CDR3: CASSAGRGNDEQFF
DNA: TGCGCCAGCAGCGCTGGGCGGGGGAATGATGAGCAGTTCTTC

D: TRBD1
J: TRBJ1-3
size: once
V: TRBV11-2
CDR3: CASSPPGGGNTIYF
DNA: TGTGCCAGCAGCCCACCAGGGGGTGGAAACACCATATATTTT

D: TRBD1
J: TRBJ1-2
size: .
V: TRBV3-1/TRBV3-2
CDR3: CASSRTGEYGYTF
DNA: TGTGCCAGCAGCCGAACAGGGGAATATGGCTACACCTTC

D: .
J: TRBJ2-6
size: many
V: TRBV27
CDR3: CASRGMEGAYSGANVLTF
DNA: TGTGCCAGCAGGGGTATGGAGGGGGCCTACTCTGGGGCCAACGTCCTGACTTTC

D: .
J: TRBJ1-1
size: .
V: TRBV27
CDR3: CASSLKAATEAFF
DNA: TGTGCCAGCAGTTTAAAGGCGGCCACTGAAGCTTTCTTT

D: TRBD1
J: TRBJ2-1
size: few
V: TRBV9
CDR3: CASSLGQGSYNEQFF
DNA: TGTGCCAGCAGCTTAGGACAGGGCTCCTACAATGAGCAGTTCTTC

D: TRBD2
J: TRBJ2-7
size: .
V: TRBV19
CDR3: CASAAGGPWYEQYF
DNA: TGTGCCAGCGCTGCGGGAGGGCCTTGGTACGAGCAGTACTTC

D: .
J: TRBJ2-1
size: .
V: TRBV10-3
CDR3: CAISVSNEQFF
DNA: TGTGCCATCAGTGTGAGCAATGAGCAGTTCTTC

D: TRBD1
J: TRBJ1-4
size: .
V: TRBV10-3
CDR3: CATSGQGYEKLFF
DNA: TGTGCCACGTCGGGACAGGGGTATGAAAAACTGTTTTTT

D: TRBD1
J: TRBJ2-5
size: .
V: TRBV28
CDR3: CASSPTGGGETQYF
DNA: TGTGCCAGCAGTCCCACAGGGGGCGGCGAGACCCAGTACTTC

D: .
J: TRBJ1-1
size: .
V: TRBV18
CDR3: CASTPTGLNTEAFF
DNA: TGTGCCAGCACCCCGACAGGACTGAACACTGAAGCTTTCTTT

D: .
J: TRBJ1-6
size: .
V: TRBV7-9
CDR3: CASSLGVGGFSPLHF
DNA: TGTGCCAGCAGCTTAGGTGTTGGCGGGTTTTCACCCCTCCACTTT

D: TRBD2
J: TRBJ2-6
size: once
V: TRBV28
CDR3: CASRGLAGDPGANVLTF
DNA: TGTGCCAGCCGGGGACTAGCGGGGGACCCTGGGGCCAACGTCCTGACTTTC

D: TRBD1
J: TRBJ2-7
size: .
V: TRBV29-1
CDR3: CSVEWDRDVYEQYF
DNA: TGCAGCGTTGAATGGGACAGGGATGTCTACGAGCAGTACTTC

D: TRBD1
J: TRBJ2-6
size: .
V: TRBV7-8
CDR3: CASGQGAPGANVLTF
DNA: TGTGCTAGCGGTCAGGGGGCCCCTGGGGCCAACGTCCTGACTTTC